This T cell receptor beta chain was identified during a study of immune evolution from preneoplasia to lung adenocarcinoma. The study's findings and limits: Clonality was highest in normal lung, lower in later-stage lesions apparently.

With respect to this clone: Its antigen is still unknown.

Only in-frame clones appear in the TCRdb table, and some are missing; sequencing was by immunoSEQ multiplex PCR. Found here are some 6,100 clones, about four fifths of them singletons; the top ten hold 5% to 6.5%. This clonotype was obtained from a donor aged 70 or older with lung adenocarcinoma. Sequencing was carried out using FFPE adjacent normal lung tissue.

CDR3 coding DNA: TGTGCCAGCAGCTTAGGACTCTACAATGAGCAGTTCTTC. Translating it yields CASSLGLYNEQFF. The V and J genes are TRBV7-9 and TRBJ2-1; D gene unclear. V dropped 1 base and J dropped 3 bases, with 4 bases sitting between them. The V gene's germline CDR1 is SEHNR and CDR2 FQNEAQ (reference sequence). The CDR3 is 13 amino acids.